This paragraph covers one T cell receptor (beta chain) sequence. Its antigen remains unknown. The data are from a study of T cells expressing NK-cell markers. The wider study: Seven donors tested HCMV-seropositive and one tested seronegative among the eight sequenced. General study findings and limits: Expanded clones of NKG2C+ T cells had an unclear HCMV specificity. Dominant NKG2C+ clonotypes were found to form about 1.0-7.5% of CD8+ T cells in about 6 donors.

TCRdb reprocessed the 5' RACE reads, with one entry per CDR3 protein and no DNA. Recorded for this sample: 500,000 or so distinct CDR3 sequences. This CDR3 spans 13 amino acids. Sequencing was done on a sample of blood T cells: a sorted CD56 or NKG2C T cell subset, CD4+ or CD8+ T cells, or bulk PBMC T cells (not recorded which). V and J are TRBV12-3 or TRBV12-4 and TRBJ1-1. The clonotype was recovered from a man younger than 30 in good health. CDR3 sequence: CASSFTWGTEAFF.